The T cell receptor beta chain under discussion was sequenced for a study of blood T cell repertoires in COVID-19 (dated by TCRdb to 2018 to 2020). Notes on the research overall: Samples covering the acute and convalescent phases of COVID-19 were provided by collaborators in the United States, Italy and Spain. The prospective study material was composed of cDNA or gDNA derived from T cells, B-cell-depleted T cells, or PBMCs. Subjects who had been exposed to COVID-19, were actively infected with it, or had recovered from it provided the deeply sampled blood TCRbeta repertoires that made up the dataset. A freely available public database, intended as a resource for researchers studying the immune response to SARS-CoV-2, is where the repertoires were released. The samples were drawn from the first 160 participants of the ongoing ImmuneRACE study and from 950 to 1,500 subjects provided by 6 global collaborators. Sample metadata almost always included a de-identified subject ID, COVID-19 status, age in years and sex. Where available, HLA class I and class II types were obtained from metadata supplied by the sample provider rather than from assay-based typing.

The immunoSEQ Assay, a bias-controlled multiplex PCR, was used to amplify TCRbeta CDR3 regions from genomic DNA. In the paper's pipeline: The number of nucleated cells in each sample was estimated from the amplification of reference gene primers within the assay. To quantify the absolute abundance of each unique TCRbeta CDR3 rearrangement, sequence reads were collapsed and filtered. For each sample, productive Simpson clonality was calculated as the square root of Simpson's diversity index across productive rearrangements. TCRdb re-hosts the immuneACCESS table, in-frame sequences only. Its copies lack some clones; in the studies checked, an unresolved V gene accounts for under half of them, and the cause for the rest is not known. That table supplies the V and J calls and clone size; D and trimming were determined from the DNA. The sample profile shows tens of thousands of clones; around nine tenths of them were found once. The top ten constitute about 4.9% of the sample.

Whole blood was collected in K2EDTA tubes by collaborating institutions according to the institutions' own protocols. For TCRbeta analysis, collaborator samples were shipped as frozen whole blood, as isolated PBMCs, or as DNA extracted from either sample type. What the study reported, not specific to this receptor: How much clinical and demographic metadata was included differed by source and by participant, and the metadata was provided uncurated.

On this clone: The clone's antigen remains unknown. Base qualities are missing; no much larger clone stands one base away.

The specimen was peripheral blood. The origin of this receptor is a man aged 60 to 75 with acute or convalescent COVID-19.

The sequenced DNA: TGTGCCAGCAGTTTTACGGGGGGGAACACTGAAGCTTTCTTT. Translated, this gives CASSFTGGNTEAFF. The chain is encoded by TRBV27 joined to TRBJ1-1; tentative D gene TRBD1, with 5 bases matching. The cysteine opens and the phenylalanine closes a CDR3 of 14 amino acids. Kept here is only the CDR3 DNA, which spans 42 bases and is read in frame from base 1. The junction carries 9 bases between V and J, which are trimmed by 3 bases and 1 base respectively. Per the germline V gene (reference sequence), MNHEY is the CDR1 and SMNVEV is the CDR2.